This T cell receptor (beta chain) was sequenced for a study of CD8 T cells in Susac syndrome. The trim removed 6 bases at V and 6 bases at J, leaving 6 bases unmatched. The CDR3 is made up of 15 amino acids. About this clonotype: Its cognate antigen is unknown.

Study results and limitations: In its TCR sequencing and HLA analysis, the study acknowledged that the number of individuals was relatively small.

Reverse transcription of about 0.5 to 1 ug RNA was carried out with random hexamers. The authors amplified TCR beta CDR3 across 54 Vbeta and 13 Jbeta using immunoSEQ multiplex PCR. TCRdb re-called the immunoSEQ multiplex PCR reads through MiXCR, storing one row per CDR3 protein. The table records around 280,000 distinct CDR3 sequences, approximately 90% of them present only once. Purification of the CD8+ and CD4+ T cells relied on negative isolation, and TEMRA cells underwent FACS enrichment. V usage is TRBV12-3 or TRBV12-4 and J usage is TRBJ2-1; 12 bases agree with TRBD2. The TCR sequence derives from a human donor with multiple sclerosis. Material for sequencing was CD4+ T cells from PBMCs. The CDR3 is CASRLAGGPPNEQFF. The CDR3 bases are TGTGCCAGCAGGCTAGCGGGGGGGCCGCCCAATGAGCAGTTCTTC.